Given below is one T cell receptor (beta chain) in context. This CDR3 is also generated by other DNA sequences in the sample. Libraries were prepared by immunoSEQ multiplex PCR; TCRdb keeps only in-frame clonotypes and omits some of them. The sample shows roughly 200,000 clones, roughly 81% of them seen only once. The CDR3 totals 14 residues. The germline V gene encodes CDR1 LGHNA and CDR2 YNFKEQ. V lost 4 bases to trimming and J lost 0 bases, with 9 bases between them. This record belongs to a study of blood T cell repertoires in COVID-19. This chain uses TRBV4-2 with TRBJ1-1, with D tentatively TRBD1 (5 bases). The receptor's source is a woman over 75 with acute or convalescent COVID-19. The sample taken for sequencing was peripheral blood. This chain's CDR3 is CASSPGIMNTEAFF. The CDR3 DNA reads as TGTGCCAGCAGCCCAGGGATTATGAACACTGAAGCTTTCTTT.